The clone carrying this TCR beta chain was counted many times. TCR beta CDR3 regions were amplified from RNA transcripts. First-round RT-PCR with HTBI primers amplified the TCR CDR3 region. TCRdb reanalysed the multiplex PCR reads using MiXCR and keeps one entry per CDR3 protein. The data contain about 400,000 distinct CDR3 sequences, approximately 14% of them singletons. With a duration under 2 months, the hyperthyroidism was newly diagnosed in patients aged 18 to 65. The diagnostic basis comprised clinical symptoms, serum thyroxine and TRAb, thyroid ultrasound and orbital computed tomography. The data derive from a study of T cells in Graves' hyperthyroidism and ophthalmopathy. The CDR3 is 14 residues long. Germline V lookup: CDR1 MNHNS, CDR2 SASEGT. V lost 7 bases and J 3 bases, leaving 14 bases between the germline ends.

This clonotype was obtained from a woman between 18 and 29 years old with Graves' hyperthyroidism. This chain joins TRBV6-1 and TRBJ2-3; D possibly corresponds to TRBD1 (5 bases). Sequenced sample: blood. The CDR3 sequence is CASIQGSTTDTQYF. The CDR3 DNA reads as TGTGCCAGCATCCAGGGATCTACTACAGATACGCAGTATTTT.